The clone carrying this TCR beta chain was seen many times. Its target is not known. Presence of unique molecular identifiers characterized the TCR beta cDNA libraries. TCRdb recomputed calls from the PCR reads with MiXCR, one row per CDR3 protein. The data show about 200,000 distinct CDR3 sequences, roughly 28% seen once. These data belong to a study of post-analysis software for immune sequencing data. Study information: Recorded disease courses covered relapsing-remitting, secondary progressive and progressive-relapsing multiple sclerosis. Some patients had no subtype annotation.

Study observations and caveats: F measure grouped same-batch samples tightly together. Those with multiple sclerosis, the patient group, showed significantly lower normalized Chao1 diversity than controls.

The sample taken for sequencing was blood. The sequence derives from a girl between 2 and 17 years old with multiple sclerosis.

The CDR3 DNA reads as TGTGCCAGCAGCTTAGTCCCTGATATTTCCCTCCACTTT. Translated: CASSLVPDISLHF. The chain couples TRBV7-9 to TRBJ1-6; D unclear. Trimming removed 1 base from V and 14 bases from J, with 12 bases in between. The CDR3 runs to 13 residues. Germline CDR1 SEHNR, CDR2 FQNEAQ (reference sequence).